These 17 T cell receptor beta chains were all obtained from the same sample, sequenced in a study of circulating CD8 cells and anti-PD-1 response in melanoma. From live CD3+CD8+TCRalphabeta+ cells, four PD-1 and/or TIGIT subsets were sorted. TCR libraries were prepared from around 15 ng of total RNA with the QIAseq Immune Repertoire TCR panel. In TCRdb, the reads were re-called with MiXCR into one record per CDR3 protein. The table records 1,500 to 2,000 distinct CDR3 sequences, 6.3% of them present only once. The source was CD8+ T cells from PBMCs, collected at baseline or after one month of anti-PD-1 therapy (not recorded which). The origin of the receptors is a human donor with melanoma.

This clonotype appeared a few times. DNA of the CDR3: TGTGCCAGCAGCGACGGCATGGCCTATGGCTACACCTTC. Translated, it gives CASSDGMAYGYTF. This chain connects TRBV9 to TRBJ1-2; D not resolved. Germline assignment: CDR1 SGDLS and CDR2 YYNGEE. Trimming stripped 3 bases from V and 4 bases from J, with 10 bases between. The CDR3 is 13 residues long.

About this clonotype itself: Just one base apart from a much larger clone, this may be a read error. The chain links TRBV10-3 to TRBJ2-7, with 7 bases aligning to TRBD2. CDR1 ENHRY and CDR2 SYGVKD come from the germline V gene. CDR3 length: 14 amino acids. The CDR3: CATSNSGNVYEQYF. In DNA form, the CDR3 reads TGTGCCACCAGTAACAGCGGGAATGTCTACGAGCAGTACTTC.

This clonotype is deemed medium-sized. The chain joins TRBV5-6 to TRBJ2-7, with TRBD2 identical over 7 bases. Germline loops: CDR1 SGHDT, CDR2 YYEEEE. Trimming at V came to 1 base and at J to 4 bases, leaving 8 bases not matched to a gene. The CDR3 contains 15 residues. The DNA of the CDR3 is TGTGCCAGCAGCTTGAGGGCTAGCGGACAATACGAGCAGTACTTC. Translating it yields CASSLRASGQYEQYF.

This clonotype qualifies as large. The V call is TRBV28, the J call TRBJ2-7; the D gene is possibly TRBD2 (6 bases). CDR3 size: 13 residues. Per germline, CDR1 MDHEN and CDR2 SYDVKM. The ends were cut back, 2 bases at V and 7 bases at J, with 12 bases in the middle. The CDR3 loop reads CASSLTGEGEQYF. The CDR3 DNA reads as TGTGCCAGCAGTTTAACGGGGGAAGGGGAGCAGTACTTC.

This clonotype was observed a handful of times. This chain joins TRBV19 and TRBJ1-1, with D perhaps matching TRBD1 (6 bases). The germline V gene has CDR1 LNHDA and CDR2 SQIVND (reference sequence). The V end lost 2 bases, the J end lost 5 bases, and 9 bases lay between the germline ends. The CDR3 covers 13 residues. CDR3 bases: TGTGCCAGTAGTATATCTACAGGGACTGAAGCTTTCTTT. It is translated as CASSISTGTEAFF.

This clonotype is labeled as medium-sized. CDR3 nucleotides: TGTGCCAGCCCTTCCCCACGGGGGGTAGCTTTCTTT. It yields the protein CASPSPRGVAFF. The chain carries TRBV28 and TRBJ1-1, with TRBD1 as a possible D gene (5 bases). Trimming removed 8 bases from V and 10 bases from J, with 17 bases in between. CDR1 and CDR2 from the germline V gene are MDHEN and SYDVKM. This CDR3 has 12 residues.

By sample share, this clonotype is medium-sized. The rearrangement uses TRBV25-1 and TRBJ2-7; 10 bases are shared with TRBD1. The V gene end was trimmed by 3 bases and the J gene end by 7 bases; junction bases not matched to a gene: 6. CDR1 and CDR2 (germline): MGHDK, SYGVNS. The CDR3 contains 14 residues. This CDR3 reads CASSDPGTGVEQYF. CDR3 in DNA: TGTGCCAGCAGTGACCCCGGGACAGGGGTGGAGCAGTACTTC.

This clonotype is large. The chain has TRBV28 and TRBJ2-3; 14 bases agree with TRBD2. The CDR3 length is 15 residues. Germline lookup yields CDR1 MDHEN and CDR2 SYDVKM. V lost 3 bases and J lost 4; bases outside the gene matches: 0. The CDR3 sequence: CASSLGLAGADTQYF. Written as DNA, the CDR3 is TGTGCCAGCAGTTTGGGACTAGCGGGGGCAGATACGCAGTATTTT.

The V and J genes are TRBV27 and TRBJ2-7; a possible D gene is TRBD2 (5 bases). The germline V gene has CDR1 MNHEY and CDR2 SMNVEV (reference sequence). Trimming removed 2 bases at V and 3 bases at J, with 11 bases between. The CDR3 totals 14 residues. CDR3 sequence (DNA): TGTGCCAGCAGTTTAACCGGGGTGTACTACGAGCAGTACTTC. Protein product: CASSLTGVYYEQYF.

This clonotype is medium-sized by share. The V and J genes are TRBV28 and TRBJ2-5; D unresolved. V was trimmed by 6 bases and J by 2 bases, leaving 7 bases between them. Germline V CDR1 and CDR2: MDHEN, SYDVKM. This CDR3 contains 12 residues. The CDR3 spells CASSLFQETQYF. CDR3 DNA sequence: TGTGCCAGCAGCCTCTTTCAAGAGACCCAGTACTTC.

This clonotype counts as medium-sized (0.01 to 0.1%). The gene calls are TRBV28 and TRBJ2-7, with D unclear. This CDR3 contains 14 residues. CDR1 is MDHEN, CDR2 SYDVKM, per germline. Trimming took 3 bases from V and 0 from J, leaving 9 bases between them. CDR3 region: CASSFGPSSYEQYF. CDR3 DNA sequence: TGTGCCAGCAGTTTCGGTCCGAGCTCCTACGAGCAGTACTTC.

This clonotype is labeled medium-sized (0.01 to 0.1%). The rearrangement joins TRBV29-1 to TRBJ2-5; D unresolved. The V and J ends lost 4 bases and 5 bases respectively, with 5 bases between them. The CDR3 runs to 10 residues. The V gene's germline CDR1 is SQVTM and CDR2 ANQGSEA. CDR3 sequence: CSVVLETQYF. DNA of the CDR3: TGCAGCGTTGTTTTGGAGACCCAGTACTTC.

By frequency in the sample, this clonotype is large. This sequence joins TRBV6-6 and TRBJ2-3; D is uncertain. Germline values: CDR1 MNHNY, CDR2 SVGAGI (reference sequence). Trimming pared 5 bases from V and 1 base from J, leaving 13 bases between. CDR3 length: 15 residues. This CDR3 reads CASSPQTRRTDTQYF. CDR3 coding DNA: TGTGCCAGCAGTCCACAGACCCGCCGCACAGATACGCAGTATTTT.

By its share, this clonotype is large. The rearrangement links TRBV2 to TRBJ2-7; 8 bases agree with TRBD1. The CDR3 contains 13 residues. Germline V lookup: CDR1 SNHLY, CDR2 FYNNEI. The V segment lost 3 bases and the J segment 2 bases; nucleotides outside the gene matches: 0. The CDR3 DNA follows: TGTGCCAGCAGTGACAGGGGGCCCTACGAGCAGTACTTC. Amino acids: CASSDRGPYEQYF.

This clonotype ranks as medium-sized. The chain recombines TRBV7-2 with TRBJ2-3; unclear D gene. The CDR3 consists of 16 residues. V shed 1 base and J shed 4 bases, with 15 bases lying between them. Germline CDR1 reads SGHTA; CDR2 reads FQGNSA. In nucleotides, the CDR3 is TGTGCCAGCAGCTTAGGGCTAGTCGCCGCCTCAGATACGCAGTATTTT. Translation: CASSLGLVAASDTQYF.

This clonotype is categorized as medium-sized. The V and J genes are TRBV29-1 and TRBJ2-1; TRBD2 matches at 16 bases. Germline CDR1 reads SQVTM; CDR2 reads ANQGSEA. The CDR3 contains 15 residues. Trimming removed 5 bases from V and 8 bases from J; junction bases left unmatched: 6. The CDR3 sequence: CSVFSGLAGGHEQFF. The CDR3 DNA sequence: TGCAGCGTTTTCTCGGGACTAGCGGGGGGGCATGAGCAGTTCTTC.

By share, this clonotype ranks as medium-sized. This chain joins TRBV15 and TRBJ2-5; D may be TRBD1 (5 bases). Germline V gene sequence: CDR1 LNHNV, CDR2 YYDKDF (reference sequence). The ends were cut back, 2 bases at V and 0 bases at J, with 7 bases in the middle. This CDR3 region has 14 residues. The CDR3 nucleotides are TGTGCCACCAGCAGATACAGGTACCAAGAGACCCAGTACTTC. Amino acids: CATSRYRYQETQYF.